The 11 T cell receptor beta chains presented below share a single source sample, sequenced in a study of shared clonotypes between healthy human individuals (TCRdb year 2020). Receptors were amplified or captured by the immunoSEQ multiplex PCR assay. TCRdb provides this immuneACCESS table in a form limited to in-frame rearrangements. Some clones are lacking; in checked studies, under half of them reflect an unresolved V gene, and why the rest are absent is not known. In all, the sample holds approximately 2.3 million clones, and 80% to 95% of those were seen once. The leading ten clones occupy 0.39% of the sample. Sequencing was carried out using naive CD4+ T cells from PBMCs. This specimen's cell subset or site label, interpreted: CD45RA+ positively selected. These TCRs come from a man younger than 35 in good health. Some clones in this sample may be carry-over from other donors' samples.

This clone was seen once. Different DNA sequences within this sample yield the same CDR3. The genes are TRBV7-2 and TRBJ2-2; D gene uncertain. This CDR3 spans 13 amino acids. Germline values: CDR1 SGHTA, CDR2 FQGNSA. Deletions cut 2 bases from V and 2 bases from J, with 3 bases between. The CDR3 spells CASSLINTGELFF. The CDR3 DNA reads TGTGCCAGCAGCTTAATCAACACCGGGGAGCTGTTTTTT. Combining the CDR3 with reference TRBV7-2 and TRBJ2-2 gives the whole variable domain GAGVSQSPSNKVTEKGKDVELRCDPISGHTALYWYRQSLGQGLEFLIYFQGNSAPDKSGLPSDRFSAERTGGSVSTLTIQRTQQEDSAVYLCASSLINTGELFFGEGSRLTVL.

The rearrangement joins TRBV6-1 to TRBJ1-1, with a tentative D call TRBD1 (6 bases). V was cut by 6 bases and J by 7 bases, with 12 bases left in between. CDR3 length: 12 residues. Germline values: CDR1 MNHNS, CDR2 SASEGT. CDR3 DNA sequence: TGTGCCAGCAGAGCCAACAGGGATGAAGCTTTCTTT. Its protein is CASRANRDEAFF.

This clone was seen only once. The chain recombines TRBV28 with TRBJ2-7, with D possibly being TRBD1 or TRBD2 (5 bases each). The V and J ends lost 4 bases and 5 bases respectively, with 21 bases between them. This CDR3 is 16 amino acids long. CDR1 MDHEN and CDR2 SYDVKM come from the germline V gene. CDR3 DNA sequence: TGTGCCAGCAGTTCATCCGGGACGGAAAGGGCCCACGAGCAGTACTTC. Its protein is CASSSSGTERAHEQYF.

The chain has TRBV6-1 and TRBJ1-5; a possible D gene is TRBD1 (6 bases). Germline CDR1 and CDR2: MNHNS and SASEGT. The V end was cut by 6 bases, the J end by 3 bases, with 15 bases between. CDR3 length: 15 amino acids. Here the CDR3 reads CASRGAGAINQPQHF. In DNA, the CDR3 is TGTGCCAGCAGGGGGGCAGGTGCTATCAATCAGCCCCAGCATTTT.

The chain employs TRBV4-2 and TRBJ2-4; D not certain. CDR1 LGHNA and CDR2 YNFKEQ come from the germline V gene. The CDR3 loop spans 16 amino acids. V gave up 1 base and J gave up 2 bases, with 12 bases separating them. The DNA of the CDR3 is TGTGCCAGCAGCCAAGGGTCAGAATTAACCAAAAACATTCAGTACTTC. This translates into CASSQGSELTKNIQYF.

The CDR3 DNA sequence: TGTGCCAGCAGCGCCTTTTCCAGAGACTACGAGCAGTACTTC. The encoded protein is CASSAFSRDYEQYF. The chain is built from TRBV9 and TRBJ2-7, with D hard to call. The germline V and J ends were trimmed by 3 bases and 3 bases, with 13 bases remaining between them. From germline, CDR1 is SGDLS and CDR2 YYNGEE. The CDR3 is made up of 14 amino acids. Together with reference TRBV9 and TRBJ2-7, the CDR3 gives the full variable domain: DSGVTQTPKHLITATGQRVTLRCSPRSGDLSVYWYQQSLDQGLQFLIQYYNGEERAKGNILERFSAQQFPDLHSELNLSSLELGDSALYFCASSAFSRDYEQYFGPGTRLTVT.

The CDR3 nucleotides are TGTGCCAGCAGCTGGGAAGGGAACACTGAAGCTTTCTTT. Translating it yields CASSWEGNTEAFF. The genes are TRBV7-9 and TRBJ1-1; no clear D. Germline-derived CDR1 and CDR2 are SEHNR and FQNEAQ (reference sequence). The CDR3 is 13 residues long. V was pared by 4 bases and J by 1 base, with 7 bases between.

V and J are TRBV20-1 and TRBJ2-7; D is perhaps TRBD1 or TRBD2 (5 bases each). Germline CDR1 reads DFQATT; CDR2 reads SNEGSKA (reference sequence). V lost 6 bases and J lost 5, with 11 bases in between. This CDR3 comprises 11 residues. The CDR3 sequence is CSAPGRNEQYF. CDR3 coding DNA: TGCAGTGCACCGGGACGGAACGAGCAGTACTTC.

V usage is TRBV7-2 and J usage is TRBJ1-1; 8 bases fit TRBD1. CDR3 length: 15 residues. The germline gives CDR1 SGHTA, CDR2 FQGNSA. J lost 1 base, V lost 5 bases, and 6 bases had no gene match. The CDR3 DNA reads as TGTGCCAGCAGCACACCCGGGACAGGGAACACTGAAGCTTTCTTT. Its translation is CASSTPGTGNTEAFF.

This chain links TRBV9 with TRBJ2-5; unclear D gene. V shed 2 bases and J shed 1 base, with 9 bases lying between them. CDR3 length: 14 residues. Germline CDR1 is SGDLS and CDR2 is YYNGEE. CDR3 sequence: CASSVSPGQETQYF. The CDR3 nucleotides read TGTGCCAGCAGCGTCTCTCCCGGCCAAGAGACCCAGTACTTC.

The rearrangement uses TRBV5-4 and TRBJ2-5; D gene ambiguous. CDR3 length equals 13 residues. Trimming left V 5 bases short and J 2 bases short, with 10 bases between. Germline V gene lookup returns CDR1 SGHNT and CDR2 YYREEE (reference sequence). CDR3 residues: CASRPGVQETQYF. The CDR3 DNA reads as TGTGCCAGCAGACCAGGCGTTCAAGAGACCCAGTACTTC.